This T cell receptor beta chain comes out of a study of Ad26.COV2.S vaccination and SARS-CoV-2 variants. The treatment was: about 20 received Ad26.COV2.S at low or high dose, single or two shots; roughly five received placebo; per-sample allocation not given. Sampling happened 63 days after the first vaccine or placebo injection. Sequencing used immunoSEQ multiplex PCR; TCRdb keeps in-frame clones, though not all of them. Of about 390,000 clones listed, about nine tenths were seen once; the top ten hold around 3.4%. The sequence derives from a person between 18 and 65 years old who received the Ad26.COV2.S COVID-19 vaccine or a placebo. Sequenced material: peripheral blood, taken in a trial of Ad26.COV2.S vaccine versus placebo.

For the CDR3, the DNA is TGTGCCAGCAGTTACGGAGCTTACACTGAAGCTTTCTTT. It is translated as CASSYGAYTEAFF. J is TRBJ1-1 and V is TRBV6-5; D is uncertain. Germline-derived CDR1 and CDR2 are MNHEY and SVGAGI. The V end lost 2 bases, the J end lost 3 bases, and 7 bases lay between the germline ends. This CDR3 spans 13 amino acids.